What follows are 5 T cell receptor beta chains derived from one specimen sequenced in a study of T cells after yellow fever vaccination. TCRdb re-called the 5' RACE reads through MiXCR, storing one row per CDR3 protein. The sample lists 50,000 to 75,000 distinct CDR3 sequences, roughly 6.9% occurring once. Sequencing used CD8+ T cells sorted from PBMCs, obtained on the day of the first yellow fever vaccination. The receptors stem from a man in his late teens or twenties who received the YFV17D yellow fever vaccine.

This clonotype was recorded many times. This chain links TRBV5-1 with TRBJ2-1, with 9 positions matching TRBD1. CDR3 size: 15 residues. From germline, CDR1 is SGHRS and CDR2 YFSETQ. Unmatched junction bases numbered 9, after V lost 5 bases and J lost 6 bases. The chain's CDR3 is CASRSTGGAGNEQFF. As DNA, the CDR3 is TGCGCCAGCAGATCCACAGGGGGCGCGGGCAATGAGCAGTTCTTC.

The chain joins TRBV28 to TRBJ2-5; D is perhaps TRBD2 (5 bases). The germline CDR1 and CDR2 sequences are MDHEN and SYDVKM. The CDR3 is 16 amino acids. The germline V and J ends were trimmed by 5 bases and 2 bases, with 18 bases remaining between them. The CDR3 DNA follows: TGTGCCAGCAGTCCAGCGGCCCCAGAGGATCAAGAGACCCAGTACTTC. It translates to CASSPAAPEDQETQYF.

The CDR3 protein is CASSHDRGTEAFF. The CDR3 coding sequence is TGTGCCAGCAGCCACGACAGGGGCACTGAAGCTTTCTTT. This chain links TRBV7-9 with TRBJ1-1; TRBD1 agrees at 8 bases. Losses at the gene ends were 5 bases for V and 4 bases for J; bases not matched to a gene: 3. The CDR3 is made up of 13 amino acids. Per germline, CDR1 SEHNR and CDR2 FQNEAQ (reference sequence).

This clonotype appeared once. The junction and the germline gene differ at one end; a read error may be behind it. The rearrangement joins TRBV12-3 or TRBV12-4 to TRBJ1-2; D is uncertain. The CDR3 covers 13 residues. The CDR3 loop is CVSSHPNRDGYTF. CDR3 sequence (DNA): TGTGTCAGCAGTCATCCCAATCGTGATGGCTACACCTTC.

The table lists this clonotype with many counts. The chain recombines TRBV12-3 or TRBV12-4 with TRBJ2-7; a possible D gene is TRBD2 (5 bases). Deletions cut 6 bases from V and 6 bases from J, with 9 bases between. The CDR3 contains 11 residues. CDR3 region: CASSSAGEQYF. DNA of the CDR3: TGTGCCAGCAGCTCTGCGGGCGAGCAGTACTTC.